The 10 T cell receptor beta chains in this list originate from one sample, sequenced in a study of regulatory T cells in long-lasting Graves disease. Time point meaning: newly diagnosed GD, antithyroid drugs for less than 3 months. The TCR library used RNA extracted from PBMCs. For TCR beta, libraries came from iRepertoire HTBI primers and Arm-PCR of CDR3 regions. Each CDR3 protein is one row after TCRdb ran MiXCR on the multiplex PCR reads. The sample consists of hundreds of thousands of distinct CDR3 sequences, about 13% of them appearing once. In addition, the sample was reused for a study of T cells in Graves' hyperthyroidism and ophthalmopathy.

Sample: peripheral blood mononuclear cells (PBMCs), taken at new diagnosis, from a patient treated with antithyroid drugs. The source of these receptors is a man younger than 40 with Graves disease.

This clonotype occurred a few times. For the CDR3, the DNA is TGTGCCAGCAGGCCTGATATGTTGATCCGCCGGCGGGAGAACGCTGAGCAGTTCTTC. Residues: CASRPDMLIRRRENAEQFF. The V gene is TRBV7-9, the J gene TRBJ2-1, with 7 bases matching TRBD2. Germline V gene sequence: CDR1 SEHNR, CDR2 FQNEAQ (reference sequence). The CDR3 length is 19 residues. Trimming removed 6 bases from V and 9 bases from J; junction bases left unmatched: 26.

This clonotype was counted many times. The chain uses TRBV7-8 and TRBJ1-1, with D maybe TRBD1 (5 bases). Germline CDR1 SGHVS, CDR2 FQNEAQ. V was cut by 5 bases and J by 5 bases, with 18 bases left in between. The CDR3 totals 15 residues. The CDR3 protein is CASSPTQGAETEAFF. In DNA, the CDR3 is TGTGCCAGCAGCCCTACCCAAGGGGCTGAAACTGAAGCTTTCTTT. The full variable domain, rest sourced from reference TRBV7-8 and TRBJ1-1, is GAGVSQSPRYKVAKRGQDVALRCDPISGHVSLFWYQQALGQGPEFLTYFQNEAQLDKSGLPSDRFFAERPEGSVSTLKIQRTQQEDSAVYLCASSPTQGAETEAFFGQGTRLTVV.

The rearrangement links TRBV18 to TRBJ2-7; 7 bases are shared with TRBD2. Trimming took 5 bases from V and 7 from J; bases not matched to a gene: 5. The CDR3 loop spans 12 amino acids. CDR1 and CDR2 (germline): KGHSH, LQKENI. CDR3: CASSSGGEEQYF. In nucleotides, the CDR3 is TGTGCCAGCTCATCTGGGGGGGAGGAGCAGTACTTC.

This clonotype was recorded once. The conserved final phenylalanine or tryptophan is absent from the CDR3, which likely points to a read error. The V gene is TRBV12-3 or TRBV12-4, the J gene TRBJ2-7; D is possibly TRBD2 (5 bases). This CDR3 has 14 amino acids. V was pared by 4 bases and J by 3 bases, with 13 bases between. The CDR3 protein is CASSSRRAFYEQYS. The CDR3 nucleotides read TGTGCCAGCAGTTCACGGCGGGCCTTCTACGAGCAGTACTCC.

This clonotype was counted ten times or more. The J gene is TRBJ2-5, the V gene TRBV10-3, with D tentatively TRBD2 (5 bases). Trimming pared 3 bases from V and 3 bases from J, leaving 11 bases between. CDR1 is ENHRY and CDR2 is SYGVKD in the germline V gene. The CDR3 consists of 14 residues. Written as DNA, the CDR3 is TGTGCCATCAGTGAATCGGGGAAGAAAGAGACCCAGTACTTC. Amino acids: CAISESGKKETQYF.

This clonotype was counted at least ten times. The chain has TRBV2 and TRBJ1-1; D may be TRBD1 (6 bases). The CDR3 is 14 residues long. V lost 6 bases to trimming and J lost 1 base, with 12 bases between them. Germline V gene sequence: CDR1 SNHLY, CDR2 FYNNEI. This CDR3 reads CASRRGRENTEAFF. The CDR3 DNA is TGTGCCAGCAGGAGGGGGAGGGAGAACACTGAAGCTTTCTTT.

The sample holds many counts of this clonotype. V and J are TRBV12-3 or TRBV12-4 and TRBJ2-7, with a tentative D call TRBD2 (6 bases). This CDR3 is built from 13 residues. Trimming stripped 3 bases from V and 5 bases from J, with 11 bases between. CDR3 in DNA: TGTGCCAGCAGTTTGGGCGGGGCCAACGAGCAGTACTTC. It yields the protein CASSLGGANEQYF.

This clonotype was found a few times. The J gene is TRBJ2-1, the V gene TRBV7-9; 7 bases align to TRBD2. CDR3 length equals 14 residues. In germline, CDR1 is SEHNR, CDR2 FQNEAQ (reference sequence). V was pared by 3 bases and J by 8 bases, with 7 bases of the junction left unmatched. In DNA, the CDR3 is TGTGCCAGCAGCTTTGGCAATGGGGGGGATGAGCAGTTCTTC. Translation gives CASSFGNGGDEQFF.

The V gene is TRBV4-1, the J gene TRBJ2-5; D might be TRBD1 (5 bases). V gave up 4 bases and J gave up 6 bases, with 9 bases separating them. Germline V lookup: CDR1 MGHRA, CDR2 YSYEKL. This CDR3 has 12 amino acids. Here the CDR3 DNA reads TGCGCCAGCAGCCCAGGACAAAAGACCCAGTACTTC. Protein product: CASSPGQKTQYF.

This clonotype was detected only a few times. The chain couples TRBV29-1 to TRBJ2-5; unclear D gene. CDR1 SQVTM and CDR2 ANQGSEA come from the germline V gene. Trimming removed 3 bases from V and 2 bases from J, with 16 bases in between. The CDR3 has 15 residues. The CDR3 sequence is CSVDFLLTSQETQYF. DNA of the CDR3: TGCAGCGTTGACTTCTTACTGACATCACAAGAGACCCAGTACTTC.